Listed below are T cell receptor beta chains from one sample, sequenced in a study of vaccination and CD4 T cells after COVID-19. One entry per CDR3 protein results from TCRdb running MiXCR on the PCR reads. The sample consists of approximately 16,000 distinct CDR3 sequences, roughly 56% of them appearing once. Which antigens these TCRs recognize remains unknown. What was sequenced was CD4+ T cells from blood, cultured in vitro. Every receptor here comes from a human donor who had recovered from COVID-19. Each CDR3 is given with its conserved first and last residue. D genes are given only for firm matches. Clone size is given for some rows only: seen once, a few or many times, or a class if the clone is expanded.

d_gene	abundance	v_gene	j_gene	CDR3nt	CDR3aa
-	-	TRBV20-1	TRBJ1-1	TGCAGTGCTAAGCCTTTGGGTGCGTACAGCTCAGAAGCTTTCTTT	CSAKPLGAYSSEAFF
-	-	TRBV20-1	TRBJ1-1	TGCAGTGCTAGACACAGGGTAGGCACTGAAGCTTTCTTT	CSARHRVGTEAFF
TRBD1	-	TRBV7-9	TRBJ1-5	TGTGCCAGCAGCTTAGGCCAGGACAGGGGGCCTCAGCCCCAGCATTTT	CASSLGQDRGPQPQHF
TRBD1	-	TRBV20-1	TRBJ2-7	TGCAGTGCTAGAAAACGCGACAGGGCCGCGCGCTACGAGCAGTACTTC	CSARKRDRAARYEQYF
-	-	TRBV20-1	TRBJ2-3	TGCAGTGCTAAAGCTCCAGGGTTTAGGGCAGATACGCAGTATTTT	CSAKAPGFRADTQYF
-	few	TRBV7-3	TRBJ2-2	TGTGCCAGCAGCTTTGACAGCTACACCGGGGAGCTGTTTTTT	CASSFDSYTGELFF
-	-	TRBV7-9	TRBJ2-5	TGTGCCAGCAGCTTATCTTCGGGGGCTACCCAGTACTTC	CASSLSSGATQYF
-	-	TRBV6-1	TRBJ1-5	TGTGCCAGCAAAGGCGGGGCAGGGACGGGTCAGCCCCAGCATTTT	CASKGGAGTGQPQHF
TRBD1	-	TRBV5-4	TRBJ1-2	TGTGCCAGCAGTCGGGACAGTAACTATGGCTACACCTTC	CASSRDSNYGYTF
-	few	TRBV20-1	TRBJ2-3	TGCAGTGCTAGAGATCCGTTGAGCACAGATACGCAGTATTTT	CSARDPLSTDTQYF
-	-	TRBV2	TRBJ1-1	TGTGCCAGCTGGAGGACAGCCACCACTGAAGCTTTCTTT	CASWRTATTEAFF
-	-	TRBV5-5	TRBJ2-5	TGTGCCAGCAGCACCGGCCGGGGCCTGAAGGAGACCCAGTACTTC	CASSTGRGLKETQYF
TRBD1	-	TRBV6-1	TRBJ1-5	TGTGCCAGCACGGGACAGGGGGCCCATCAGCCCCAGCATTTT	CASTGQGAHQPQHF
-	large	TRBV24-1	TRBJ2-5	TGTGCCACCAGTGATGAGTACCAAGAGACCCAGTACTTC	CATSDEYQETQYF
TRBD1	-	TRBV5-6	TRBJ2-3	TGTGCCAGCAGCGAACAGGGACAGCCGTGGACAGATACGCAGTATTTT	CASSEQGQPWTDTQYF
-	-	TRBV2	TRBJ1-6	TGTGCCAGCATCTTTGATAGCTCCTATAATTCACCCCTCCACTTT	CASIFDSSYNSPLHF
-	-	TRBV18	TRBJ1-1	TGTGCCAGCTCACCACGGGCCGCCGTTCGCACTGAAGCTTTCTTT	CASSPRAAVRTEAFF
TRBD2	few	TRBV6-2/TRBV6-3	TRBJ2-1	TGTGCCAGCAGTTACCGACTAGCGGGAGGGCCATGGGAGCAGTTCTTC	CASSYRLAGGPWEQFF
TRBD1	-	TRBV20-1	TRBJ2-1	TGCAGTGCTAGAGATTTTGGACAGGGGGCGTACAATGAGCAGTTCTTC	CSARDFGQGAYNEQFF
TRBD1	-	TRBV7-9	TRBJ2-7	TGTGCCAGCAGCCTTTCCGGGACAGGGGGCGAGCAGTACTTC	CASSLSGTGGEQYF
-	-	TRBV27	TRBJ2-3	TGTGCCAGCAGTTTATTCGCAGGGGACAATACGCAGTATTTT	CASSLFAGDNTQYF
TRBD1	-	TRBV6-4	TRBJ2-7	TGTGCCAGCAGCGCCGAAGACAGGGGCCTGCAGTACTTC	CASSAEDRGLQYF
-	few	TRBV11-2	TRBJ1-6	TGTGCCAGCAGCTTTCGAGGAAGGAATTCACCCCTCCACTTT	CASSFRGRNSPLHF
-	-	TRBV27	TRBJ2-2	TGTGCCAGCAGTTATAGCGCGAACACCGGGGAGCTGTTTTTT	CASSYSANTGELFF
TRBD1	-	TRBV10-3	TRBJ1-4	TGTGCCATCAGCGGGACAGGAACTAATGAAAAACTGTTTTTT	CAISGTGTNEKLFF
-	once	TRBV7-2	TRBJ1-6	TGTGCCAGCAGCTTATTTATTGTTTCGGGAACATCCTCGCCCCTCCACTTT	CASSLFIVSGTSSPLHF
TRBD1	-	TRBV19	TRBJ2-2	TGTGCCAGTACTACCGGGACAGGGGGAACCGGGGAGCTGTTTTTT	CASTTGTGGTGELFF
-	-	TRBV25-1	TRBJ2-3	TGTGCCAGCAGTGACTCGGGTGCTCCCACAGATACGCAGTATTTT	CASSDSGAPTDTQYF
TRBD1	-	TRBV29-1	TRBJ1-2	TGCAGCGCGGGACAGGGGGTACACTATGGCTACACCTTC	CSAGQGVHYGYTF
TRBD1	-	TRBV7-9	TRBJ1-2	TGTGCCAGCAGCGTGACAGGGTTCGATGGCTACACCTTC	CASSVTGFDGYTF
TRBD2	-	TRBV15	TRBJ2-5	TGTGCCACCAGCAGAGGGACTAGTGGTTCAGAGACCCAGTACTTC	CATSRGTSGSETQYF
-	medium-sized	TRBV20-1	TRBJ1-1	TGCAGTGCTAGAGATCTAAGTCATGACAGAACCTTGAACACTGAAGCTTTCTTT	CSARDLSHDRTLNTEAFF
TRBD2	-	TRBV7-2	TRBJ2-5	TGTGCCAGCAGCCAAATGGGGGGGGGGATCCAAGAGACCCAGTACTTC	CASSQMGGGIQETQYF
-	-	TRBV7-8	TRBJ1-2	TGTGCCAGCAGCTTAGTCGCGGGGATGGCCTATGGCTACACCTTC	CASSLVAGMAYGYTF
-	-	TRBV20-1	TRBJ2-1	TGCAGTGCTTCGAGGGGTTTTAATGAGCAGTTCTTC	CSASRGFNEQFF
-	-	TRBV12-1	TRBJ2-1	TGTGCCAGCAGCTGCAGCAATGAGCAGTTCTTC	CASSCSNEQFF
TRBD1	-	TRBV12-3/TRBV12-4	TRBJ1-1	TGTGCCAGCAGTCCTCCGGCAGGGGGCGTAGAGTTTATGGACACTGAAGCTTTCTTT	CASSPPAGGVEFMDTEAFF
TRBD2	once	TRBV25-1	TRBJ2-7	TGTGCCAGCAGTCCCCCGACTAGCGGGGGGTACGAGCAGTACTTC	CASSPPTSGGYEQYF
-	few	TRBV6-5	TRBJ1-2	TGTGCCAGCAGTTACTACGGGGCGGACTATGGCTACACCTTC	CASSYYGADYGYTF
-	-	TRBV7-4	TRBJ1-6	TGTGCCAGCAGCATCCCGGGGCAGGCATCCTACTCCTATAATTCACCCCTCCACTTT	CASSIPGQASYSYNSPLHF
TRBD2	-	TRBV4-2	TRBJ2-3	TGTGCCAGCAGCCAAGGACTAGCGGGGTCCACAGATACGCAGTATTTT	CASSQGLAGSTDTQYF
TRBD2	-	TRBV7-9	TRBJ2-1	TGTGCCAGCGAAGGGACTAGCGGGGGTAGGTGGTTCTTC	CASEGTSGGRWFF
-	-	TRBV10-3	TRBJ1-2	TGTGCCATCAGTGACCAGGGCCGCTATGGCTACACCTTC	CAISDQGRYGYTF
-	once	TRBV7-9	TRBJ2-7	TGTGCCAGCAGCTTAACCAGGGAGTACGAGCAGTACTTC	CASSLTREYEQYF
-	-	TRBV6-2/TRBV6-3	TRBJ2-3	TGTGCCAGCAGTTACGGGCGGACCCACACAGATACGCAGTATTTT	CASSYGRTHTDTQYF
-	few	TRBV7-3	TRBJ2-6	TGTGCCAGCAGCTGGGACCGTGCCTCTGGGGCCAACGTCCTGACTTTC	CASSWDRASGANVLTF
-	-	TRBV5-1	TRBJ2-3	TGCGCCAGCAGAGCGGGACAGCTCACAGATACGCAGTATTTT	CASRAGQLTDTQYF
TRBD2	-	TRBV11-2	TRBJ2-1	TGTGCCAGCAGCTTAGCTAGCGGTAGCTCCTACAATGAGCAGTTCTTC	CASSLASGSSYNEQFF
-	-	TRBV20-1	TRBJ2-3	TGCAGTGCTAGAGCCCCAGGAGGACTTTGGGTTCGGGTGCCAGATACGCAGTATTTT	CSARAPGGLWVRVPDTQYF
TRBD2	-	TRBV7-9	TRBJ2-3	TGTGCCAGCAGCTCCCCTCCCGGGAGGTTAGCCACAGATACGCAGTATTTT	CASSSPPGRLATDTQYF
TRBD1	-	TRBV7-2	TRBJ2-3	TGTGCCAGCAGACAAGACAGGGGTCGGACAGATACGCAGTATTTT	CASRQDRGRTDTQYF
-	few	TRBV6-5	TRBJ1-1	TGTGCCAGCAGTTACAACTCAGGGGCCCCCTTGGGGGCTTTCTTT	CASSYNSGAPLGAFF
TRBD2	-	TRBV7-2	TRBJ2-3	TGTGCCAGCAGCCCAAGACTAGCGGGAGATACGCAGTATTTT	CASSPRLAGDTQYF
TRBD2	-	TRBV2	TRBJ2-7	TGTGCCAGCAGCGGGACTAGCGGGGGGGAGCAGTACTTC	CASSGTSGGEQYF